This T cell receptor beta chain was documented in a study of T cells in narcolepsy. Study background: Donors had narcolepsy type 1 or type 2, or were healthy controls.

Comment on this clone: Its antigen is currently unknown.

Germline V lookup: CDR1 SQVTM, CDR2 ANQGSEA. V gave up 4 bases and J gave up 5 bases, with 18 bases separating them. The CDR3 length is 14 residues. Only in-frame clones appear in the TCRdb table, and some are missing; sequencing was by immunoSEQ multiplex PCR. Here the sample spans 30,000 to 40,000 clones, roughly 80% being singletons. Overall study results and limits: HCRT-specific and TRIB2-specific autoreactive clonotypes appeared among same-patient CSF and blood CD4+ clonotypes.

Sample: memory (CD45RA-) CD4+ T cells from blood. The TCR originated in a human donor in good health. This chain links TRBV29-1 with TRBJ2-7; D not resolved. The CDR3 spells CSVANPFGVNEQYF. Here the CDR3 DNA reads TGCAGCGTTGCTAACCCATTTGGAGTGAACGAGCAGTACTTC.